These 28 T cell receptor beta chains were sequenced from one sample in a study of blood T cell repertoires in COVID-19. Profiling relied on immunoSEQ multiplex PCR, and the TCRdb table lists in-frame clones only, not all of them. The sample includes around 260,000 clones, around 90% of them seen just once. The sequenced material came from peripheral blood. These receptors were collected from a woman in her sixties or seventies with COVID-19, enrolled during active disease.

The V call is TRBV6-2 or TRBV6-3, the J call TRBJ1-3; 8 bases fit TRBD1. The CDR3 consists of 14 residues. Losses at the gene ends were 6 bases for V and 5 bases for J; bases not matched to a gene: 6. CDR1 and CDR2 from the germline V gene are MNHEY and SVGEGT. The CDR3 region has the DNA TGTGCCAGCAGCAAACAGGGGGAAAGAAACACCATATATTTT. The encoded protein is CASSKQGERNTIYF.

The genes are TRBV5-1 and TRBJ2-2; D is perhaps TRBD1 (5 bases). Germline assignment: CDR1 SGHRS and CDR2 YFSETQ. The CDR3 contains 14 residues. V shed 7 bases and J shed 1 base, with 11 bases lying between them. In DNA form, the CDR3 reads TGCGCCAGCCATGTCGACAGGAACACCGGGGAGCTGTTTTTT. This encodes CASHVDRNTGELFF.

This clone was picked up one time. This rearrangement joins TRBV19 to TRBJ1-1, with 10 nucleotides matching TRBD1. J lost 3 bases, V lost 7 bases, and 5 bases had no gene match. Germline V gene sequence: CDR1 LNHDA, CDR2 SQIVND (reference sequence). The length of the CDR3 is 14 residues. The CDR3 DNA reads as TGTGCCAGTACCCGGACAGGGGGTGACACTGAAGCTTTCTTT. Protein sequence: CASTRTGGDTEAFF.

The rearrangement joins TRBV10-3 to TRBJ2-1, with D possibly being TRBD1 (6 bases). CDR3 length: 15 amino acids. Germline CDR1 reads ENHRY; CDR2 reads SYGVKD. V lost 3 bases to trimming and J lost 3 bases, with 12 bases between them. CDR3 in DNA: TGTGCCATCAGTGACACAGGGAAGATCTACAATGAGCAGTTCTTC. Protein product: CAISDTGKIYNEQFF.

Written as DNA, the CDR3 is TGTGCCAGCAACCAAGGCGGGCCGAATTCACCCCTCCACTTT. Protein product: CASNQGGPNSPLHF. The chain couples TRBV9 to TRBJ1-6; D gene ambiguous. CDR3 length: 14 amino acids. V was trimmed by 6 bases and J by 7 bases, leaving 14 bases between them. CDR1 is SGDLS, CDR2 YYNGEE, per germline.

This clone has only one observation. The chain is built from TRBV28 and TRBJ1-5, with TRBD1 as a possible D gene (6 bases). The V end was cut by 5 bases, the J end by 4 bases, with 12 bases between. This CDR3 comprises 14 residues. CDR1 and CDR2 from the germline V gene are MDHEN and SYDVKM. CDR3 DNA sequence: TGTGCCAGCAGTGTCAGGACAGTTAATCAGCCCCAGCATTTT. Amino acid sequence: CASSVRTVNQPQHF.

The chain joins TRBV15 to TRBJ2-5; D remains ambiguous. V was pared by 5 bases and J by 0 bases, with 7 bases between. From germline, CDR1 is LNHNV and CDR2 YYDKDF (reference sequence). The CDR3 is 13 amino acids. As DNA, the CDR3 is TGTGCCACCAGCCCGAGCAACCAAGAGACCCAGTACTTC. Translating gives CATSPSNQETQYF.

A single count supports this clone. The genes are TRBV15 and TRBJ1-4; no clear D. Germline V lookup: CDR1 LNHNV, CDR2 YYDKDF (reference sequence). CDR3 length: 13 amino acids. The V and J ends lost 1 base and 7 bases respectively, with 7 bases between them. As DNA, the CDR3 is TGTGCCACCAGCAGAGGGGAGGGTGAAAAACTGTTTTTT. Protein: CATSRGEGEKLFF.

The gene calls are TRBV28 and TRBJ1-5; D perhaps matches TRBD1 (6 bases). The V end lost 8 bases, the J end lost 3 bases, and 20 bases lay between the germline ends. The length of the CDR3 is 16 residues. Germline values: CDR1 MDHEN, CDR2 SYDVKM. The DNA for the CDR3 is TGTGCCAGCTGGGGATGGGGGCAGGGAAACAATCAGCCCCAGCATTTT. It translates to CASWGWGQGNNQPQHF.

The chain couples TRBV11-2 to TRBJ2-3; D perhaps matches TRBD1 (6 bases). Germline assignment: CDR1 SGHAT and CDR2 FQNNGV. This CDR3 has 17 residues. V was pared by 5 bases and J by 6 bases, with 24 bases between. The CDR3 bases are TGTGCCAGCAGCGTAAAGTACGGAGCAGGGGCGGCGGATACGCAGTATTTT. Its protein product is CASSVKYGAGAADTQYF.

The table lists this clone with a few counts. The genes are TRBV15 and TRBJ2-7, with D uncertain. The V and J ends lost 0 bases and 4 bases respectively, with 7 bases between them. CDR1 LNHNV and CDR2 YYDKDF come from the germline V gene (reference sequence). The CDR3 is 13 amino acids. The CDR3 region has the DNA TGTGCCACCAGCAGAGATCGCCAGTACGAGCAGTACTTC. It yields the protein CATSRDRQYEQYF.

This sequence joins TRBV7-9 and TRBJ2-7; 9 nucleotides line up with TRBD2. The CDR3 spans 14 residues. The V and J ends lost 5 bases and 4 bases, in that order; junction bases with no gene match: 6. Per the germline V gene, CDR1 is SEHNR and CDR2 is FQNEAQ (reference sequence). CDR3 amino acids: CASSAGTSSYEQYF. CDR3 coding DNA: TGTGCCAGCAGCGCCGGGACTAGCTCGTACGAGCAGTACTTC.

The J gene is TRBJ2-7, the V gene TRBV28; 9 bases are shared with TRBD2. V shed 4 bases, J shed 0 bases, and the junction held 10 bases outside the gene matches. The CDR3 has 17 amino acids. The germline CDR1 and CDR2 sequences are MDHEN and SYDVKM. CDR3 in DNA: TGTGCCAGCAGTTCCACGACTAGCGGAAGGAGCTCCTACGAGCAGTACTTC. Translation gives CASSSTTSGRSSYEQYF.

The CDR3 loop is CASSADRGIFEKLFF. The CDR3 region has the DNA TGTGCCAGCAGCGCAGACAGGGGAATTTTCGAAAAACTGTTTTTT. V is TRBV9 and J is TRBJ1-4; TRBD1 agrees at 8 bases. Looked up from germline, CDR1 is SGDLS and CDR2 is YYNGEE. Trimming removed 3 bases from V and 8 bases from J; junction bases left unmatched: 9. The CDR3 has 15 residues.

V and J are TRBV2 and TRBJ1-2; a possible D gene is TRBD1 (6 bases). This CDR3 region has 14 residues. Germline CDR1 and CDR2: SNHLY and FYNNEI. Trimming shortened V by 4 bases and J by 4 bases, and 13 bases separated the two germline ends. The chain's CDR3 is CASSVNRDIYGYTF. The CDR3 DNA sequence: TGTGCCAGCAGTGTAAACCGGGACATCTATGGCTACACCTTC.

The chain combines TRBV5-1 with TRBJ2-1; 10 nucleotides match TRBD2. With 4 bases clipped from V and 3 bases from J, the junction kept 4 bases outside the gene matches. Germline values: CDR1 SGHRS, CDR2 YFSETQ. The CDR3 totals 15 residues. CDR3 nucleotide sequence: TGCGCCAGCAGCAGGAGGACTAGCGGCTACAATGAGCAGTTCTTC. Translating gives CASSRRTSGYNEQFF.

CDR3 DNA: TGTGCCAGCAGCTTCGACGGGAGGGCCACAGATACGCAGTATTTT. Translation: CASSFDGRATDTQYF. This chain joins TRBV7-2 and TRBJ2-3; 8 bases map to TRBD2. Germline trimming cut 3 bases from V and 2 bases from J; bases unmatched to any gene: 4. CDR1 SGHTA and CDR2 FQGNSA come from the germline V gene. This CDR3 comprises 15 residues.

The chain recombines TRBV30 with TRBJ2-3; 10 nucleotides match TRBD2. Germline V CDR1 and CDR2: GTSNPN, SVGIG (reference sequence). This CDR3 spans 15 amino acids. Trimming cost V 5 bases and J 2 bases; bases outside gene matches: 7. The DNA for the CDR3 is TGTGCCTGGGATCTCCTAGCGGGGGCCACAGATACGCAGTATTTT. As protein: CAWDLLAGATDTQYF.

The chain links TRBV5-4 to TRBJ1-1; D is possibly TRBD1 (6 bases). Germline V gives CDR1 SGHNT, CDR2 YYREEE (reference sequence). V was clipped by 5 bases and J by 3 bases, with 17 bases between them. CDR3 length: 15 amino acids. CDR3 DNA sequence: TGTGCCAGCAGGAAAGACAGGAAAACTCACACTGAAGCTTTCTTT. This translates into CASRKDRKTHTEAFF.

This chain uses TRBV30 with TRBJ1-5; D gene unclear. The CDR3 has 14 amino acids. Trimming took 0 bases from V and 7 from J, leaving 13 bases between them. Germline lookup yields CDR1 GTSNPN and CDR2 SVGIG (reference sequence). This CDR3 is CAWSVLDRRQPQHF. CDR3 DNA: TGTGCCTGGAGTGTACTTGATCGGAGGCAGCCCCAGCATTTT.

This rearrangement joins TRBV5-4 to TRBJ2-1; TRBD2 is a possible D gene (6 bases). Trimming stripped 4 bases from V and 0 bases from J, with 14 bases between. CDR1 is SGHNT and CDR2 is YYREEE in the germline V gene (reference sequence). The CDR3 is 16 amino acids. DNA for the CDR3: TGTGCCAGCAGCCCGGAGGCGGGACCCTCCTACAATGAGCAGTTCTTC. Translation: CASSPEAGPSYNEQFF.

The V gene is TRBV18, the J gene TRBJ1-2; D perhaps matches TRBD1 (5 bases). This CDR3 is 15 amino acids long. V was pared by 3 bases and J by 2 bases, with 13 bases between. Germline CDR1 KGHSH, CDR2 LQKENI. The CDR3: CASSPTGSANYGYTF. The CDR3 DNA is TGTGCCAGCTCACCCACAGGTTCGGCCAACTATGGCTACACCTTC. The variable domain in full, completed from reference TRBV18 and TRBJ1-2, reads NAGVMQNPRHLVRRRGQEARLRCSPMKGHSHVYWYRQLPEEGLKFMVYLQKENIIDESGMPKERFSAEFPKEGPSILRIQQVVRGDSAAYFCASSPTGSANYGYTFGSGTRLTVV.

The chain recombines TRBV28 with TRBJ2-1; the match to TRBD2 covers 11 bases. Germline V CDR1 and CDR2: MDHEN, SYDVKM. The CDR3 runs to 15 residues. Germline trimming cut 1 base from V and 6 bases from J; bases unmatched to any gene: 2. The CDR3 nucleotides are TGTGCCAGCAGTTTATCCGGACTAGCGGGCAATGAGCAGTTCTTC. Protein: CASSLSGLAGNEQFF.

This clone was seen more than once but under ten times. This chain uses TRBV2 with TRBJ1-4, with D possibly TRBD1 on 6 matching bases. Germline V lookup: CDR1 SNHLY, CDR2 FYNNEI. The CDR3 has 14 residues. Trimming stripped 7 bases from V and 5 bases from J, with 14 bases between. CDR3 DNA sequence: TGTGCCAGCAACAACAACAGGGTAAATGAAAAACTGTTTTTT. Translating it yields CASNNNRVNEKLFF.

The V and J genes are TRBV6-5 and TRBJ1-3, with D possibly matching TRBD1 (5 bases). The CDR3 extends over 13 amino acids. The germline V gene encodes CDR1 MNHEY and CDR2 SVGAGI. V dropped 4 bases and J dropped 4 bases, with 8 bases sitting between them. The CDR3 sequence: CASSSRAGNTIYF. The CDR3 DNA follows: TGTGCCAGCAGTTCCAGGGCAGGAAACACCATATATTTT.

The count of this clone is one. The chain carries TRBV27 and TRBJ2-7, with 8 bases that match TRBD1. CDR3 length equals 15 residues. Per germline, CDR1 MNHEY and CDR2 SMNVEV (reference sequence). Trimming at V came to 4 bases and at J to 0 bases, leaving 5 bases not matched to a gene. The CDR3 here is CASSWGTGFSYEQYF. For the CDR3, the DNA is TGTGCCAGCAGTTGGGGGACAGGCTTCTCCTACGAGCAGTACTTC.

The CDR3, as DNA: TGTGCCAGCAGTGTCGGACCCGCCCGGGGCACCGGGGAGCTGTTTTTT. This sequence encodes CASSVGPARGTGELFF. The chain has TRBV2 and TRBJ2-2; TRBD2 might be the D (5 bases). This CDR3 spans 16 amino acids. Trimming removed 4 bases from V and 4 bases from J, with 16 bases in between. Germline V gene data show CDR1 as SNHLY and CDR2 as FYNNEI.

Written as DNA, the CDR3 is TGCAGCGTTGCACCTTCCCAGGGGTATTCCTACGAGCAGTACTTC. It translates to CSVAPSQGYSYEQYF. This rearrangement joins TRBV29-1 to TRBJ2-7; possibly TRBD1 for D (6 bases). CDR3 length: 15 amino acids. Trimming cost V 4 bases and J 1 base, with 17 bases left between them. Germline V lookup: CDR1 SQVTM, CDR2 ANQGSEA.